This entry lists 27 T cell receptor beta chains sequenced from one sample in a study of technical replicates of blood from a few donors. The method was immunoSEQ multiplex PCR; TCRdb's version includes in-frame clones alone and lacks a portion of them. The table lists tens of thousands of clones, 85% to 95% of them singletons. The material sequenced was T cells isolated from PBMCs. Every receptor here comes from a human donor in good health.

In its sample, this clone was seen once. CDR3 sequence reads: CAGAGTGAYGYTF. CDR3 coding DNA: TGTGCCGGCGCCGGGACAGGGGCCTATGGCTACACCTTC. The rearrangement uses TRBV6-1 and TRBJ1-2, with 10 bases lining up with TRBD1. The junction had 7 bases not matched to a gene; V was cut back by 11 bases and J by 4 bases. From germline, CDR1 is MNHNS and CDR2 SASEGT. CDR3 length: 13 residues.

V gene TRBV5-6 combines with J gene TRBJ2-1, with 10 bases lining up with TRBD1. The CDR3 has 15 residues. Germline V gene sequence: CDR1 SGHDT, CDR2 YYEEEE. V was pared by 0 bases and J by 9 bases, with 6 bases of the junction left unmatched. CDR3 protein: CASSLVPGQGSEQFF. CDR3 sequence (DNA): TGTGCCAGCAGCTTGGTTCCGGGACAGGGGAGTGAGCAGTTCTTC. Full variable domain (rest looked up from reference TRBV5-6 and TRBJ2-1): DAGVTQSPTHLIKTRGQQVTLRCSPKSGHDTVSWYQQALGQGPQFIFQYYEEEERQRGNFPDRFSGHQFPNYSSELNVNALLLGDSALYLCASSLVPGQGSEQFFGPGTRLTVL.

This chain joins TRBV5-1 and TRBJ2-7, with TRBD2 matching 10 bases. V trimming: 5 bases; J trimming: 3 bases; junction bases outside the gene matches: 5. Germline V gives CDR1 SGHRS, CDR2 YFSETQ. CDR3 length: 14 residues. CDR3: CASRWTSGNYEQYF. The CDR3 nucleotides are TGCGCCAGCAGGTGGACTAGCGGAAACTACGAGCAGTACTTC.

The chain combines TRBV18 with TRBJ2-7; 8 nucleotides agree with TRBD1. V lost 4 bases and J lost 3; bases outside the gene matches: 8. The CDR3 is 15 amino acids. In germline, CDR1 is KGHSH, CDR2 LQKENI. CDR3 region: CASSLTPGTGYEQYF. The CDR3 bases are TGTGCCAGCTCACTAACCCCCGGGACAGGCTACGAGCAGTACTTC.

This chain uses TRBV5-1 with TRBJ2-7; TRBD2 aligns across 7 bases. The CDR3 has 15 residues. Per germline, CDR1 SGHRS and CDR2 YFSETQ. V was clipped by 5 bases and J by 3 bases; unmatched bases: 11. The CDR3 loop reads CASSLESGAYYEQYF. The CDR3 region has the DNA TGCGCCAGCAGTCTCGAGAGCGGGGCTTACTACGAGCAGTACTTC.

The chain uses TRBV19 and TRBJ2-7; D might be TRBD2 (6 bases). Deletions cut 3 bases from V and 3 bases from J, with 15 bases between. Germline CDR1 is LNHDA and CDR2 is SQIVND (reference sequence). The CDR3 extends over 15 amino acids. The CDR3 DNA reads TGTGCCAGTAGTATTGGGGACTCGCGAAGCTACGAGCAGTACTTC. As protein: CASSIGDSRSYEQYF.

The rearrangement uses TRBV7-6 and TRBJ1-4, with TRBD1 matching 8 bases. V gave up 4 bases and J gave up 10 bases; unmatched junction bases: 17. The CDR3 is 17 residues long. CDR1 SGHVS and CDR2 FNYEAQ come from the germline V gene. CDR3 region: CASSSGQVPTLLGKLFF. CDR3 nucleotides: TGTGCCAGCAGCTCGGGACAGGTGCCCACCCTTTTAGGAAAACTGTTTTTT.

This clone was detected a few times. V is TRBV11-3 and J is TRBJ2-3; 11 bases are a match to TRBD2. V was clipped by 2 bases and J by 8 bases; unmatched bases: 0. The CDR3 runs 13 residues. Per the germline V gene, CDR1 is SGHNT and CDR2 is YENEEA. CDR3 amino acids: CASSLTSGGTQYF. In DNA, the CDR3 is TGTGCCAGCAGCTTAACTAGCGGGGGTACGCAGTATTTT. Variable domain in full (rest from reference TRBV11-3 and TRBJ2-3): EAGVVQSPRYKIIEKKQPVAFWCNPISGHNTLYWYLQNLGQGPELLIRYENEEAVDDSQLPKDRFSAERLKGVDSTLKIQPAELGDSAVYLCASSLTSGGTQYFGPGTRLTVL.

The V call is TRBV5-1, the J call TRBJ2-7; 11 nucleotides line up with TRBD2. V lost 1 base, J lost 3 bases, and 3 bases stayed unmatched. The length of the CDR3 is 15 residues. Germline CDR1 reads SGHRS; CDR2 reads YFSETQ. CDR3 DNA sequence: TGCGCCAGCAGCTTGACTAGCGGGAGTCTCTACGAGCAGTACTTC. It codes for CASSLTSGSLYEQYF.

The chain joins TRBV4-2 to TRBJ2-1, with 9 positions matching TRBD2. Trimming at V came to 0 bases and at J to 3 bases, leaving 6 bases not matched to a gene. The length of the CDR3 is 17 residues. The germline V gene encodes CDR1 LGHNA and CDR2 YNFKEQ. The CDR3 protein is CASSQDEGTSHYNEQFF. DNA for the CDR3: TGTGCCAGCAGCCAAGATGAAGGGACTAGCCACTACAATGAGCAGTTCTTC.

The rearrangement joins TRBV19 to TRBJ2-1; possibly TRBD1 for D (6 bases). Germline V lookup: CDR1 LNHDA, CDR2 SQIVND (reference sequence). Trimming stripped 3 bases from V and 4 bases from J, with 13 bases between. The CDR3 spans 15 residues. In DNA form, the CDR3 reads TGTGCCAGTAGTATGGTACAGGGAATATACAATGAGCAGTTCTTC. Translation gives CASSMVQGIYNEQFF.

The count of this clone is one. This chain connects TRBV20-1 to TRBJ2-5; tentatively, D is TRBD2 (5 bases). V dropped 4 bases and J dropped 5 bases, with 8 bases sitting between them. CDR3 length equals 11 residues. The germline CDR1 and CDR2 sequences are DFQATT and SNEGSKA (reference sequence). In DNA, the CDR3 is TGCAGTGCTACGGGCGGGGAGACCCAGTACTTC. Its protein product is CSATGGETQYF.

The chain couples TRBV2 to TRBJ2-2; possibly TRBD1 for D (6 bases). CDR1 and CDR2 from the germline V gene are SNHLY and FYNNEI. The CDR3 length is 17 residues. The V and J ends lost 8 bases and 4 bases respectively, with 23 bases between them. CDR3 in amino acids: CASSEGGGGAGTGELFF. The CDR3 coding sequence is TGTGCCAGCTCAGAAGGAGGTGGGGGCGCGGGCACCGGGGAGCTGTTTTTT.

The chain joins TRBV4-1 to TRBJ2-5, with D perhaps matching TRBD2 (7 bases). Germline CDR1 and CDR2: MGHRA and YSYEKL. V was shortened by 2 bases and J by 10 bases, with 11 bases between the two germline ends. There are 12 residues in the CDR3. CDR3 loop: CASSQPRGGQYF. In DNA, the CDR3 is TGCGCCAGCAGCCAACCGAGGGGGGGCCAGTACTTC.

CDR3 bases: TGTGCCATCAGAGACTTTAGCGGGAGTGGGGAGACCCAGTACTTC. Protein: CAIRDFSGSGETQYF. The rearrangement uses TRBV10-3 and TRBJ2-5, with 9 bases identical to TRBD2. Trimming removed 6 bases from V and 5 bases from J; junction bases left unmatched: 10. This CDR3 comprises 15 residues. CDR1 and CDR2 from the germline V gene are ENHRY and SYGVKD.

This clone was detected once. The chain is built from TRBV7-9 and TRBJ2-2, with 10 bases matching TRBD1. CDR3 length equals 18 residues. After removal of 1 base from V and 9 bases from J, the junction contained 14 bases not matched to a gene. Germline V gives CDR1 SEHNR, CDR2 FQNEAQ (reference sequence). The CDR3 loop is CASSLGETTGGLGRELFF. CDR3 bases: TGTGCCAGCAGCTTAGGTGAAACGACAGGGGGCCTCGGACGGGAGCTGTTTTTT.

V usage is TRBV6-6 and J usage is TRBJ1-1; 8 bases align to TRBD1. Germline V gene lookup returns CDR1 MNHNY and CDR2 SVGAGI (reference sequence). The V and J ends lost 2 bases and 0 bases, in that order; junction bases with no gene match: 5. This CDR3 has 16 amino acids. In DNA, the CDR3 is TGTGCCAGCAGTTACCCGACAGGGGCCATGAACACTGAAGCTTTCTTT. Translation gives CASSYPTGAMNTEAFF.

This chain joins TRBV6-5 and TRBJ1-5; D remains ambiguous. Germline loops: CDR1 MNHEY, CDR2 SVGAGI. The ends were cut back, 5 bases at V and 2 bases at J, with 7 bases in the middle. The CDR3 runs 13 residues. The chain's CDR3 is CASSRVRNQPQHF. The CDR3 bases are TGTGCCAGCAGTCGGGTCCGCAATCAGCCCCAGCATTTT.

V and J are TRBV5-5 and TRBJ1-3, with TRBD1 as a possible D gene (6 bases). V dropped 0 bases and J dropped 4 bases, with 14 bases sitting between them. The germline gives CDR1 SGHKS, CDR2 YYEKEE (reference sequence). The length of the CDR3 is 16 residues. CDR3 residues: CASSLVTGSAGNTIYF. CDR3 coding DNA: TGTGCCAGCAGCTTGGTCACAGGGTCGGCCGGAAACACCATATATTTT.

The CDR3 DNA reads TGCGCCAGCAGCCAGTCCTCCGGGACAGGCGACTTGACTAGCACAGATACGCAGTATTTT. It specifies CASSQSSGTGDLTSTDTQYF. The V gene is TRBV4-1, the J gene TRBJ2-3; 8 nucleotides align to TRBD1. The CDR3 is 20 amino acids. Germline lookup yields CDR1 MGHRA and CDR2 YSYEKL. V gave up 3 bases and J gave up 0 bases; unmatched junction bases: 17.

The CDR3 nucleotides read TGCGCCAGCAGCTTCGGACAGGGGGATGCCGAGGAAGCTTTCTTT. Translated: CASSFGQGDAEEAFF. V gene TRBV5-1 combines with J gene TRBJ1-1; 10 bases match TRBD1. V lost 2 bases to trimming and J lost 8 bases; unmatched junction nucleotides: 9. CDR1 is SGHRS, CDR2 YFSETQ, per germline. This CDR3 has 15 amino acids.

This CDR3 is CASSIDRAEAFF. The CDR3 DNA is TGTGCCAGCAGCATCGACAGGGCTGAAGCTTTCTTT. The rearrangement uses TRBV5-6 and TRBJ1-1; TRBD1 matches at 7 bases. The V segment lost 4 bases and the J segment 6 bases; nucleotides outside the gene matches: 3. The length of the CDR3 is 12 residues. CDR1 is SGHDT and CDR2 is YYEEEE in the germline V gene.

This chain links TRBV5-6 with TRBJ2-3; TRBD1 might be the D (5 bases). Germline V gene lookup returns CDR1 SGHDT and CDR2 YYEEEE. The CDR3 consists of 12 residues. V was cut by 5 bases and J by 4 bases, with 8 bases left in between. Here the CDR3 DNA reads TGTGCCAGCAGGCAGGGCGCAGATACGCAGTATTTT. Translated: CASRQGADTQYF. Full variable domain (remainder filled in from reference TRBV5-6 and TRBJ2-3): DAGVTQSPTHLIKTRGQQVTLRCSPKSGHDTVSWYQQALGQGPQFIFQYYEEEERQRGNFPDRFSGHQFPNYSSELNVNALLLGDSALYLCASRQGADTQYFGPGTRLTVL.

J is TRBJ2-2 and V is TRBV28; 11 nucleotides line up with TRBD2. CDR3 length equals 18 residues. The germline V gene has CDR1 MDHEN and CDR2 SYDVKM. Trimming cost V 4 bases and J 0 bases; bases outside gene matches: 7. The CDR3 nucleotides read TGTGCCAGCAGTTCCCTTGGGACTAGCGGATCGAACACCGGGGAGCTGTTTTTT. Amino acids: CASSSLGTSGSNTGELFF.

The V gene is TRBV2, the J gene TRBJ2-1, with 10 bases fitting TRBD2. The CDR3 consists of 18 residues. Per the germline V gene, CDR1 is SNHLY and CDR2 is FYNNEI. J gave up 5 bases and V 7 bases, and 17 bases lay outside the gene matches. The DNA for the CDR3 is TGTGCCAGCAAAGGATCGTGGTCTAGCGGGAGTCGGGACAATGAGCAGTTCTTC. Translated: CASKGSWSSGSRDNEQFF.

The chain is built from TRBV9 and TRBJ1-2, with 8 bases matching TRBD1. V lost 4 bases and J lost 11; bases outside the gene matches: 16. Germline CDR1 reads SGDLS; CDR2 reads YYNGEE. The CDR3 has 15 amino acids. This CDR3 is CASSPQDRDIIGYTF. The CDR3 bases are TGTGCCAGCAGCCCACAGGACAGGGACATCATCGGGTACACCTTC.

The J gene is TRBJ1-2, the V gene TRBV10-3; 7 positions match TRBD1. Trimming at V came to 5 bases and at J to 12 bases, leaving 18 bases not matched to a gene. Germline V gives CDR1 ENHRY, CDR2 SYGVKD. This CDR3 contains 15 residues. CDR3 residues: CAISPTSGTALWNTF. Written as DNA, the CDR3 is TGTGCCATCAGTCCAACCTCCGGGACAGCCCTATGGAACACCTTC.